The 30 T cell receptor beta chains below were found in one sample sequenced in a study of early T cells in non-severe SARS-CoV-2 infection (dated by TCRdb to about 2021). Library preparation used 5' RACE. TCRdb names NextSeq 500 as the instrument used. Starting from the raw public reads, TCRdb applied fastp trimming at Q25, assembled clones with MiXCR and retained in-frame beta chains. Rows with one shared CDR3 protein collapse into an entry with the most common genes and DNA. This sample lists some 57,000 distinct CDR3 sequences; under 11% were detected once. The top ten constitute approximately 4.1% of the sample. Sample: whole blood. These receptors originate from an adult who was a healthcare worker with PCR-confirmed SARS-CoV-2 infection or an uninfected control (not recorded which).

This clonotype was detected many times. The gene calls are TRBV2 and TRBJ1-1; 11 positions match TRBD1. This CDR3 is 14 amino acids long. Trimming cost V 4 bases and J 4 bases; bases outside gene matches: 2. CDR1 is SNHLY and CDR2 is FYNNEI in the germline V gene. CDR3 nucleotides: TGTGCCAGCAGTGGGGACAGGGGGGGCACTGAAGCTTTCTTT. It translates to CASSGDRGGTEAFF.

CDR3 residues: CASSVSGGTDTQYF. CDR3 bases: TGTGCCAGCAGCGTTAGCGGGGGGACAGATACGCAGTATTTT. The chain combines TRBV11-2 with TRBJ2-3, with 10 positions matching TRBD2. The germline CDR1 and CDR2 sequences are SGHAT and FQNNGV. The V segment lost 5 bases and the J segment 3 bases; nucleotides outside the gene matches: 2. CDR3 length: 14 residues. Full variable domain (rest looked up from reference TRBV11-2 and TRBJ2-3): EAGVAQSPRYKIIEKRQSVAFWCNPISGHATLYWYQQILGQGPKLLIQFQNNGVVDDSQLPKDRFSAERLKGVDSTLKIQPAKLEDSAVYLCASSVSGGTDTQYFGPGTRLTVL.

This clonotype was observed many times. The chain is built from TRBV5-1 and TRBJ2-1; 16 bases are shared with TRBD2. This CDR3 has 15 amino acids. Losses at the gene ends were 4 bases for V and 7 bases for J; bases not matched to a gene: 2. Germline V CDR1 and CDR2: SGHRS, YFSETQ. The CDR3 region is CASSPGLAGGNEQFF. CDR3 nucleotides: TGCGCCAGCAGCCCGGGACTAGCGGGGGGGAATGAGCAGTTCTTC.

This clonotype was observed many times. The chain joins TRBV5-1 to TRBJ2-5; tentative D call: TRBD1 (5 bases). Germline CDR1 is SGHRS and CDR2 is YFSETQ. The germline V and J ends were trimmed by 0 bases and 1 base, with 13 bases remaining between them. CDR3 size: 16 residues. The CDR3 spells CASSLGPGPTQETQYF. The CDR3 DNA reads as TGCGCCAGCAGCTTGGGTCCAGGGCCTACCCAAGAGACCCAGTACTTC.

This clonotype has at least ten counts. This chain connects TRBV25-1 to TRBJ1-5, with D maybe TRBD1 (5 bases). The CDR3 has 15 amino acids. The ends were cut back, 2 bases at V and 1 base at J, with 9 bases in the middle. Germline CDR1 and CDR2: MGHDK and SYGVNS. The CDR3 DNA reads TGTGCCAGCAGTGAACCGGGACGGAGCAATCAGCCCCAGCATTTT. It encodes CASSEPGRSNQPQHF.

The sample holds a few counts of this clonotype. The gene calls are TRBV12-3 or TRBV12-4 and TRBJ2-1; 8 nucleotides match TRBD2. CDR3 length: 15 residues. V dropped 7 bases and J dropped 5; count of bases not matched to a gene: 10. CDR3 loop: CASILFAGGNNEQFF. In DNA, the CDR3 is TGTGCCAGCATCCTCTTCGCGGGGGGAAACAATGAGCAGTTCTTC.

This clonotype was counted only a few times. This chain uses TRBV6-2 or TRBV6-3 with TRBJ2-7; D possibly corresponds to TRBD2 (6 bases). The CDR3 is made up of 16 amino acids. V lost 6 bases and J lost 4, with 22 bases in between. CDR1 is MNHEY, CDR2 SVGEGT, per germline. The CDR3, as DNA: TGTGCCAGCAGGGAGGGGTGTTGTGGCAGGAGTTACGAGCAGTACTTC. This encodes CASREGCCGRSYEQYF.

This clonotype was detected a few times. The V gene is TRBV4-2, the J gene TRBJ1-6; 10 positions match TRBD1. The CDR3 sequence is 23 residues long. V shed 3 bases, J shed 4 bases, and the junction held 24 bases outside the gene matches. Germline V gene lookup returns CDR1 LGHNA and CDR2 YNFKEQ. The CDR3 sequence is CASSHSPDRGTSINRLYNSPLHF. CDR3 coding DNA: TGTGCCAGCAGCCATAGCCCGGACAGGGGGACTTCCATCAACCGTTTATATAATTCACCCCTCCACTTT.

The chain joins TRBV20-1 to TRBJ2-3; 8 bases align to TRBD2. Unmatched junction bases numbered 11, after V lost 3 bases and J lost 6 bases. Germline V gene data show CDR1 as DFQATT and CDR2 as SNEGSKA (reference sequence). This CDR3 spans 15 amino acids. The CDR3 bases are TGCAGTGCTAGCTGGGTTCCGGGAGGGTCTGATACGCAGTATTTT. It specifies CSASWVPGGSDTQYF.

This clonotype has ten or more counts. The rearrangement links TRBV6-1 to TRBJ2-1; D may be TRBD2 (6 bases). The CDR3 sequence is 15 residues long. Germline V CDR1 and CDR2: MNHNS, SASEGT. With 1 base removed from V and 1 base from J, the gap between germline ends came to 8 bases. CDR3 coding DNA: TGTGCCAGCAGTGAAGTGGGAGGTTCCTACAATGAGCAGTTCTTC. This translates into CASSEVGGSYNEQFF.

V usage is TRBV6-5 and J usage is TRBJ1-6; 7 bases map to TRBD1. Germline CDR1 MNHEY, CDR2 SVGAGI. V gave up 6 bases and J gave up 7 bases; unmatched junction bases: 3. The CDR3 spans 13 residues. CDR3 coding DNA: TGTGCCAGCAGCCAGGGACAGAATTCACCCCTCCACTTT. Encoded protein: CASSQGQNSPLHF.

This clonotype was seen ten or more times. The chain carries TRBV20-1 and TRBJ2-7; 10 nucleotides agree with TRBD2. CDR3 length equals 16 residues. V lost 4 bases, J lost 0 bases, and 9 bases stayed unmatched. Germline CDR1 DFQATT, CDR2 SNEGSKA (reference sequence). CDR3 in DNA: TGCAGTGCTATAGGGCTAGCGGGGGACAGCTCCTACGAGCAGTACTTC. This translates into CSAIGLAGDSSYEQYF.

This clonotype was counted ten times or more. V gene TRBV6-2 or TRBV6-3 combines with J gene TRBJ1-3; D is ambiguous. V was clipped by 0 bases and J by 2 bases, with 8 bases between them. This CDR3 comprises 15 residues. Looked up from germline, CDR1 is MNHEY and CDR2 is SVGEGT. The CDR3 region has the DNA TGTGCCAGCAGTTACTCCGGATCTGCTGGAAACACCATATATTTT. The encoded protein is CASSYSGSAGNTIYF.

This clonotype was observed at least ten times. The chain links TRBV7-2 to TRBJ1-2; D unclear. V was cut by 11 bases and J by 2 bases, with 18 bases left in between. The CDR3 spans 14 residues. Germline V gene lookup returns CDR1 SGHTA and CDR2 FQGNSA. CDR3 bases: TGTGCCGAACCTGGGGAAGCTCCCAACTATGGCTACACCTTC. Translating it yields CAEPGEAPNYGYTF.

This clonotype occurred many times. This chain uses TRBV9 with TRBJ2-5; no clear D gene. V lost 0 bases to trimming and J lost 4 bases, with 4 bases between them. The germline CDR1 and CDR2 sequences are SGDLS and YYNGEE. CDR3 length equals 12 residues. The CDR3 here is CASSVGGETQYF. The CDR3, as DNA: TGTGCCAGCAGCGTAGGAGGAGAGACCCAGTACTTC.

This chain connects TRBV5-1 to TRBJ2-7; 8 positions match TRBD1. With 5 bases clipped from V and 2 bases from J, the junction kept 12 bases outside the gene matches. Germline CDR1 reads SGHRS; CDR2 reads YFSETQ. The CDR3 sequence is 16 residues long. The CDR3 DNA reads TGCGCCAGCAGTTCCGACAGGGGTAGAAGGACCTACGAGCAGTACTTC. As protein: CASSSDRGRRTYEQYF.

This chain links TRBV3-1 with TRBJ1-1; D possibly corresponds to TRBD1 (6 bases). Trimming removed 0 bases at V and 5 bases at J, with 16 bases between. The germline gives CDR1 LGHDT, CDR2 YNNKEL (reference sequence). The CDR3 contains 16 residues. The CDR3 here is CASSQEGRQGQTEAFF. CDR3 coding DNA: TGTGCCAGCAGCCAAGAAGGGCGGCAGGGGCAAACTGAAGCTTTCTTT.

This clonotype was seen a handful of times. This chain links TRBV24-1 with TRBJ2-3; no definite D call. CDR1 is KGHDR, CDR2 SFDVKD, per germline. The ends were cut back, 5 bases at V and 0 bases at J, with 11 bases in the middle. The CDR3 contains 15 residues. In nucleotides, the CDR3 is TGTGCCACCAGTGGGAATCTGGGCAGCACAGATACGCAGTATTTT. Translated, it gives CATSGNLGSTDTQYF.

This clonotype was seen more than once but under ten times. The rearrangement uses TRBV10-3 and TRBJ2-7; D uncertain. The CDR3 totals 13 residues. Germline V gene lookup returns CDR1 ENHRY and CDR2 SYGVKD. The V end was cut by 4 bases, the J end by 6 bases, with 13 bases between. The CDR3 nucleotides read TGTGCCATCAGTGTTGATTCCCCTCTCGAGCAGTACTTC. Its protein is CAISVDSPLEQYF.

Comment on this clonotype: A clone one base away is much larger, so this may be a read error. This chain connects TRBV20-1 to TRBJ1-6; D unclear. Looked up from germline, CDR1 is DFQATT and CDR2 is SNEGSKA (reference sequence). The CDR3 runs 15 residues. The germline V and J ends were trimmed by 1 base and 2 bases, with 9 bases remaining between them. The CDR3 spells CSARGTEPYNSPLHF. In nucleotides, the CDR3 is TGCAGTGCTAGAGGGACGGAACCCTATAATTCACCCCTCCACTTT.

This clonotype was seen a handful of times. This sequence joins TRBV6-2 or TRBV6-3 and TRBJ2-1, with TRBD2 matching 7 bases. Germline V gene lookup returns CDR1 MNHEY and CDR2 SVGEGT. The trim removed 2 bases at V and 3 bases at J, leaving 4 bases unmatched. CDR3 size: 15 residues. The DNA for the CDR3 is TGTGCCAGCAGTTACGGCGGGAGCCTCTACAATGAGCAGTTCTTC. As protein: CASSYGGSLYNEQFF.

This clonotype was recorded a few times. The rearrangement joins TRBV19 to TRBJ2-2; 7 bases are a match to TRBD1. The CDR3 contains 15 residues. Germline CDR1 and CDR2: LNHDA and SQIVND (reference sequence). The ends lost 8 bases at V and 1 base at J; junction bases unmatched: 7. CDR3 in amino acids: CASRPGQQNTGELFF. The CDR3 DNA follows: TGTGCCAGTCGACCGGGACAGCAGAACACCGGGGAGCTGTTTTTT.

This clonotype was seen many times. This chain connects TRBV24-1 to TRBJ2-1; 11 positions match TRBD2. After removal of 1 base from V and 13 bases from J, the junction contained 8 bases not matched to a gene. Germline lookup yields CDR1 KGHDR and CDR2 SFDVKD. This CDR3 region has 15 residues. Written as DNA, the CDR3 is TGTGCCACCAGTGATTTTAGTAGCGGGAGGGACGAACAGTTCTTC. It translates to CATSDFSSGRDEQFF.

The chain has TRBV6-5 and TRBJ1-4; TRBD1 is a possible D gene (6 bases). This CDR3 contains 14 residues. The germline V and J ends were trimmed by 4 bases and 7 bases, with 13 bases remaining between them. CDR1 is MNHEY and CDR2 is SVGAGI in the germline V gene. CDR3 DNA sequence: TGTGCCAGCAGTTCCTCAGGGGAGGGTGAAAAACTGTTTTTT. Translated, it gives CASSSSGEGEKLFF.

Points on this clonotype: A read error may be the cause here, since a much bigger clone is one base away. This sequence joins TRBV7-8 and TRBJ2-4; 7 bases are shared with TRBD1. The CDR3 loop spans 16 amino acids. Germline V lookup: CDR1 SGHVS, CDR2 FQNEAQ. With V trimmed by 5 bases and J by 0 bases, 7 bases remained unmatched. This CDR3 is CASSGTEVLAKNIQYF. CDR3 bases: TGTGCCAGCAGCGGGACAGAAGTGCTAGCCAAAAACATTCAGTACTTC.

The chain combines TRBV12-3 or TRBV12-4 with TRBJ2-4; perhaps TRBD1 as D (5 bases). Trimming shortened V by 3 bases and J by 6 bases, and 9 bases separated the two germline ends. The CDR3 consists of 13 residues. CDR3 protein: CASSLIQGNIQYF. The DNA of the CDR3 is TGTGCCAGCAGTTTGATTCAGGGAAACATTCAGTACTTC.

This clonotype was detected a few times. This rearrangement joins TRBV5-6 to TRBJ2-7; D is perhaps TRBD2 (6 bases). Germline loops: CDR1 SGHDT, CDR2 YYEEEE. V was cut by 4 bases and J by 2 bases, with 19 bases left in between. The CDR3 consists of 16 residues. In DNA, the CDR3 is TGTGCCAGCAGCCCTCAAATAGCGGTACTCGCCTACGAGCAGTACTTC. Its protein is CASSPQIAVLAYEQYF.

This clonotype was seen at least ten times. The chain links TRBV18 to TRBJ2-4; D uncertain. From germline, CDR1 is KGHSH and CDR2 LQKENI. Trimming removed 5 bases at V and 5 bases at J, with 7 bases between. The CDR3 runs 12 residues. The CDR3 loop is CASSGSENIQYF. The CDR3 DNA follows: TGTGCCAGCTCAGGATCCGAAAACATTCAGTACTTC.

This clonotype showed up just a few times. The rearrangement joins TRBV5-1 to TRBJ2-3; D call uncertain. The CDR3 sequence is 13 residues long. Germline CDR1 SGHRS, CDR2 YFSETQ. Trimming cost V 5 bases and J 3 bases, with 10 bases left between them. The CDR3 DNA is TGCGCCAGCAGTATCGACCTAACAGATACGCAGTATTTT. It yields the protein CASSIDLTDTQYF.

V gene TRBV12-5 combines with J gene TRBJ2-5; a possible D gene is TRBD1 (5 bases). Germline V gives CDR1 LGHNT, CDR2 FRNRAP. Trimming removed 6 bases from V and 0 bases from J, with 11 bases in between. CDR3 size: 14 residues. DNA for the CDR3: TGTGCTAGTGGACCCGACAGAGACCAAGAGACCCAGTACTTC. Residues: CASGPDRDQETQYF.